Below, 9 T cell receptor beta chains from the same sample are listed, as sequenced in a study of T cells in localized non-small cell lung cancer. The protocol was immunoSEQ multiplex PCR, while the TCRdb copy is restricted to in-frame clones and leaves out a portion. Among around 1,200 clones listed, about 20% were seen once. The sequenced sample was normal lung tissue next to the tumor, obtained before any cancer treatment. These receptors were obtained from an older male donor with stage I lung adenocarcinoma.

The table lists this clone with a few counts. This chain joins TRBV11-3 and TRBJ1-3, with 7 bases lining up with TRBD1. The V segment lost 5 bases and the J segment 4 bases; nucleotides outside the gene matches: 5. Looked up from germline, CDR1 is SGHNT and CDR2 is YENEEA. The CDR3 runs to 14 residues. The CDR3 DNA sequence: TGTGCCAGCAGCGACAGGGAATCGGGAAACACCATATATTTT. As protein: CASSDRESGNTIYF. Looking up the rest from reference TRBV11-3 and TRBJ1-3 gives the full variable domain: EAGVVQSPRYKIIEKKQPVAFWCNPISGHNTLYWYLQNLGQGPELLIRYENEEAVDDSQLPKDRFSAERLKGVDSTLKIQPAELGDSAVYLCASSDRESGNTIYFGEGSWLTVV.

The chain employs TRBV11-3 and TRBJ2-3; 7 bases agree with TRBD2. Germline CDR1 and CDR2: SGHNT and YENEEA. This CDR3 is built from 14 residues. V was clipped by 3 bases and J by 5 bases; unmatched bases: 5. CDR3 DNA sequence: TGTGCCAGCAGCTTGGGTCGGGGGGAAGATACGCAGTATTTT. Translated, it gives CASSLGRGEDTQYF.

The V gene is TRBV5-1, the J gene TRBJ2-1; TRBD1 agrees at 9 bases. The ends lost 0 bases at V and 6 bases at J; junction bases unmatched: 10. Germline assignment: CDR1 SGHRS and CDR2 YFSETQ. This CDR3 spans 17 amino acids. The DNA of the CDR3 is TGCGCCAGCAGCTTGGCCACCGGACAGGGGCCCGGCAATGAGCAGTTCTTC. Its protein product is CASSLATGQGPGNEQFF.

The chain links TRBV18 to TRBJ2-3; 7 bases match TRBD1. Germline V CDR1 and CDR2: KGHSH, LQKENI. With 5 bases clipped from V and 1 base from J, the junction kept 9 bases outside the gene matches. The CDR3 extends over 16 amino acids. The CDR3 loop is CASSSTRQGGTDTQYF. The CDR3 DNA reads TGTGCCAGCTCATCAACCAGGCAGGGGGGCACAGATACGCAGTATTTT.

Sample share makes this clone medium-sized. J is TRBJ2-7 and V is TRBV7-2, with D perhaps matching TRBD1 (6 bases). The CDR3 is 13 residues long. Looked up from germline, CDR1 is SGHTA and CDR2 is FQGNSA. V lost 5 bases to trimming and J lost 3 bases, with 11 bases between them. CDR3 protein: CASSNLQGYEQYF. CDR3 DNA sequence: TGTGCCAGCAGCAACTTACAGGGCTACGAGCAGTACTTC.

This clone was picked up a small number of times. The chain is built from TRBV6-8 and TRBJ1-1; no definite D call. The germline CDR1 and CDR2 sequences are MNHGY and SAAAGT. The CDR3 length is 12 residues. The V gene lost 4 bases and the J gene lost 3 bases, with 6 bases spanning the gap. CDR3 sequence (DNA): TGTGCCAGCAGTTGGTCGGACACTGAAGCTTTCTTT. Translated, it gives CASSWSDTEAFF.

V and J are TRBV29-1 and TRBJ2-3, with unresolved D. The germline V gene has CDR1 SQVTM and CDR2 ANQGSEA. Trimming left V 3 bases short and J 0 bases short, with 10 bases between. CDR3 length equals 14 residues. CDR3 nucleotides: TGCAGCGTTGAGAGAGGCAGAAGCACAGATACGCAGTATTTT. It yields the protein CSVERGRSTDTQYF.

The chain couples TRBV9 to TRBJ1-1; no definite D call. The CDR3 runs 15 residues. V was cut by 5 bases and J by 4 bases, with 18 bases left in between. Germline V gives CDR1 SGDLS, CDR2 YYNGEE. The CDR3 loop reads CASSERWASGTEAFF. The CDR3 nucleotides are TGTGCCAGCAGTGAAAGATGGGCGAGCGGCACTGAAGCTTTCTTT. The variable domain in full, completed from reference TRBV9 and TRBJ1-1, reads DSGVTQTPKHLITATGQRVTLRCSPRSGDLSVYWYQQSLDQGLQFLIQYYNGEERAKGNILERFSAQQFPDLHSELNLSSLELGDSALYFCASSERWASGTEAFFGQGTRLTVV.

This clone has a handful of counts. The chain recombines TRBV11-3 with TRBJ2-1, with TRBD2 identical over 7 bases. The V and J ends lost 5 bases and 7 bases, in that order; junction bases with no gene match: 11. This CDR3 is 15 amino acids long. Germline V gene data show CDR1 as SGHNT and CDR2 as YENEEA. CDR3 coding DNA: TGTGCCAGCAGCGATATGGGGGGGGAGACAAATGAGCAGTTCTTC. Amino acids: CASSDMGGETNEQFF.